These 25 T cell receptor beta chains came from one sample sequenced in a study. Using its own MiXCR run on the 5' RACE reads, TCRdb lists one record per CDR3 protein. The table has tens of thousands of distinct CDR3 sequences, under 20% seen once. Sequenced: naive CD4+ T cells sorted from a lymph node. This sample's subset: naive CD4+ T cells, CD4+CD45RA+CD25-. The receptors derive from a female donor with breast cancer.

This clonotype appeared many times. V is TRBV25-1 and J is TRBJ2-3; D is undetermined. V was cut by 10 bases and J by 2 bases, with 13 bases left in between. Germline assignment: CDR1 MGHDK and CDR2 SYGVNS. The length of the CDR3 is 13 residues. The CDR3 reads CATEIENTDTQYF. CDR3 nucleotides: TGTGCCACTGAAATAGAAAACACAGATACGCAGTATTTT.

This clonotype was recorded many times. The chain uses TRBV7-9 and TRBJ2-1; D is perhaps TRBD1 or TRBD2 (7 bases each). The CDR3 runs 16 residues. In germline, CDR1 is SEHNR, CDR2 FQNEAQ (reference sequence). Trimming left V 2 bases short and J 4 bases short, with 15 bases between. CDR3 sequence: CASSLLSGGVYNEQFF. The CDR3 DNA sequence: TGTGCCAGCAGCTTATTGTCAGGGGGGGTTTACAATGAGCAGTTCTTC.

This chain links TRBV7-9 with TRBJ1-2; TRBD1 matches at 8 bases. With V trimmed by 4 bases and J by 7 bases, 11 bases remained unmatched. CDR1 is SEHNR and CDR2 is FQNEAQ in the germline V gene (reference sequence). There are 15 residues in the CDR3. The CDR3: CASSSPGGAISGYTF. The CDR3 coding sequence is TGTGCCAGCAGCTCACCAGGGGGCGCAATAAGTGGCTACACCTTC.

J is TRBJ1-4 and V is TRBV3-1; D unresolved. CDR3 length equals 10 residues. Germline V gives CDR1 LGHDT, CDR2 YNNKEL (reference sequence). V was cut by 4 bases and J by 14 bases, with 8 bases left in between. The CDR3 DNA sequence: TGTGCCAGCAGCCCGATGGTTCTGTTTTTT. Its protein product is CASSPMVLFF.

Of note for this clonotype: A single base separates this from a much larger clone, so it may be a read error. This sequence joins TRBV6-5 and TRBJ2-1, with unresolved D. Trimming left V 4 bases short and J 0 bases short, with 7 bases between. There are 14 residues in the CDR3. Germline V gene data show CDR1 as MNHEY and CDR2 as SVGAGI. CDR3 DNA sequence: TGTGCCAGCAGTTCCCAGAACTCCTACAATGAGCAGTTCTTC. This sequence encodes CASSSQNSYNEQFF.

This clonotype has more than one count but fewer than ten. CDR3 amino acids: CASSQTSGAGYNEQFF. DNA for the CDR3: TGTGCCAGCAGCCAAACGAGCGGGGCCGGGTACAATGAGCAGTTCTTC. The V and J genes are TRBV7-2 and TRBJ2-1; TRBD2 agrees at 7 bases. Germline V gene data show CDR1 as SGHTA and CDR2 as FQGNSA. V trimming: 5 bases; J trimming: 4 bases; junction bases outside the gene matches: 11. The CDR3 extends over 16 amino acids.

This clonotype was detected ten times or more. This sequence joins TRBV29-1 and TRBJ2-7; a possible D gene is TRBD1 (5 bases). Germline CDR1 is SQVTM and CDR2 is ANQGSEA. V lost 6 bases and J lost 1, with 13 bases in between. The CDR3 covers 13 residues. CDR3 residues: CSVQTDLSYEQYF. As DNA, the CDR3 is TGCAGCGTCCAGACAGACCTTTCCTACGAGCAGTACTTC.

This clonotype was counted between two and nine times. V usage is TRBV11-2 and J usage is TRBJ2-2, with a possible D match to TRBD1 (6 bases). Trimming took off 4 bases at V and 1 base at J, with 10 bases between the two ends. The CDR3 runs 15 residues. Germline V lookup: CDR1 SGHAT, CDR2 FQNNGV. The DNA for the CDR3 is TGTGCCAGCAGCTCGGGACAACAGAACACCGGGGAGCTGTTTTTT. Its translation: CASSSGQQNTGELFF.

Only a few counts were recorded for this clonotype. Here the CDR3 reads CASSLSLTEAFF. The CDR3 DNA reads as TGTGCCAGCAGCTTATCACTCACTGAAGCTTTCTTT. This sequence joins TRBV7-2 and TRBJ1-1, with D hard to call. Per the germline V gene, CDR1 is SGHTA and CDR2 is FQGNSA. The ends were cut back, 2 bases at V and 4 bases at J, with 5 bases in the middle. The CDR3 extends over 12 amino acids.

This clonotype was recorded a few times. V and J are TRBV11-3 and TRBJ2-7, with D perhaps given as TRBD1 or TRBD2 (5 bases each). The CDR3 consists of 14 residues. CDR1 is SGHNT and CDR2 is YENEEA in the germline V gene. The V gene lost 1 base and the J gene lost 7 bases, with 14 bases spanning the gap. The CDR3 DNA is TGTGCCAGCAGCTTAGGTCGGCAGGGACGGGAGCAGTACTTC. It specifies CASSLGRQGREQYF.

This clonotype is large in the sample. DNA of the CDR3: TGCAGTGCCGGACCCCGGGCAGAGACCCAGTACTTC. Protein product: CSAGPRAETQYF. The genes are TRBV20-1 and TRBJ2-5; no clear D. Germline V gives CDR1 DFQATT, CDR2 SNEGSKA (reference sequence). The CDR3 consists of 12 residues. Trimming left V 6 bases short and J 4 bases short, with 12 bases between.

The chain links TRBV15 to TRBJ1-5; weak D call: TRBD1 (5 bases). CDR1 is LNHNV and CDR2 is YYDKDF in the germline V gene (reference sequence). There are 15 residues in the CDR3. V was clipped by 2 bases and J by 3 bases, with 11 bases between them. The CDR3 loop is CATSRLGPTNQPQHF. The CDR3 bases are TGTGCCACCAGCAGACTGGGACCAACCAATCAGCCCCAGCATTTT.

By sample share, this clonotype is medium-sized (0.01 to 0.1%). This chain links TRBV5-1 with TRBJ2-2; the D gene is possibly TRBD2 (5 bases). The germline V gene has CDR1 SGHRS and CDR2 YFSETQ. The CDR3 contains 15 residues. V lost 7 bases and J lost 5, with 18 bases in between. The chain's CDR3 is CASRTDFTTTGELFF. CDR3 DNA sequence: TGCGCCAGCCGGACGGACTTCACAACGACCGGGGAGCTGTTTTTT.

This clonotype was seen only once. A clone one base away is much larger, so this may be a read error. The chain couples TRBV6-5 to TRBJ1-2; 9 bases are shared with TRBD1. Germline V CDR1 and CDR2: MNHEY, SVGAGI. V gave up 5 bases and J gave up 5 bases; unmatched junction bases: 6. CDR3 length: 14 amino acids. The CDR3, as DNA: TGTGCCAGCAGTCAGGACAGGGGTGGGTATGGCTACACCTTC. Translation gives CASSQDRGGYGYTF.

Points on this clonotype: Since a much larger clone is just one base distant, this may be a read error. The J gene is TRBJ1-6, the V gene TRBV7-3; 8 bases align to TRBD1. There are 14 residues in the CDR3. V lost 5 bases, J lost 6 bases, and 3 bases stayed unmatched. In germline, CDR1 is SGHTA, CDR2 FQGTGA. The CDR3 nucleotides read TGTGCCAGCAGCCCGGGACAGGTTAATTCACCCCTCCACTTT. This gives the protein CASSPGQVNSPLHF. The whole variable domain, remainder taken from reference TRBV7-3 and TRBJ1-6, is GAGVSQTPSNKVTEKGKYVELRCDPISGHTALYWYRQSLGQGPEFLIYFQGTGAADDSGLPNDRFFAVRPEGSVSTLKIQRTERGDSAVYLCASSPGQVNSPLHFGNGTRLTVT.

The V and J genes are TRBV12-3 or TRBV12-4 and TRBJ1-3; D remains ambiguous. The CDR3 covers 15 residues. Trimming pared 8 bases from V and 4 bases from J, leaving 18 bases between. The CDR3 here is CASFLPGVSGNTIYF. The DNA of the CDR3 is TGTGCCAGCTTCCTCCCGGGAGTTTCGGGAAACACCATATATTTT.

V is TRBV5-1 and J is TRBJ1-1; D uncertain. With 5 bases removed from V and 4 bases from J, the gap between germline ends came to 18 bases. Germline V CDR1 and CDR2: SGHRS, YFSETQ. The CDR3 is 15 amino acids. CDR3 residues: CASRGRVPQGTEAFF. CDR3 coding DNA: TGCGCCAGCAGAGGGAGAGTACCTCAAGGCACTGAAGCTTTCTTT.

The genes are TRBV9 and TRBJ1-3, with D possibly matching TRBD1 (5 bases). The CDR3 is made up of 15 amino acids. CDR1 is SGDLS and CDR2 is YYNGEE in the germline V gene. Trimming cost V 0 bases and J 6 bases, with 13 bases left between them. The CDR3 nucleotides are TGTGCCAGCAGCGTAGGAATGGGGCGTACAAACACCATATATTTT. Amino acids: CASSVGMGRTNTIYF.

This clonotype was counted at least ten times. J is TRBJ1-1 and V is TRBV9; D remains ambiguous. The CDR3 is made up of 15 amino acids. Germline V gene sequence: CDR1 SGDLS, CDR2 YYNGEE. The V end was cut by 3 bases, the J end by 2 bases, with 14 bases between. The CDR3 loop is CASSASGQRNTEAFF. The CDR3, as DNA: TGTGCCAGCAGCGCTTCGGGTCAACGAAACACTGAAGCTTTCTTT.

This clonotype has just one count. One end of the junction is discordant with germline, which a read error may explain. The CDR3 nucleotides read TGTGGCAGCAGCCTAGTCCCCGGGGAGCTGTTTTTT. Translation: CGSSLVPGELFF. This chain uses TRBV3-1 with TRBJ2-2, with D hard to call. The CDR3 runs to 12 residues. CDR1 LGHDT and CDR2 YNNKEL come from the germline V gene (reference sequence).

This clonotype ranks as medium-sized. The V and J genes are TRBV20-1 and TRBJ2-7; TRBD2 aligns across 9 bases. V trimming: 4 bases; J trimming: 1 base; junction bases outside the gene matches: 8. The length of the CDR3 is 15 residues. Per the germline V gene, CDR1 is DFQATT and CDR2 is SNEGSKA (reference sequence). The CDR3 sequence is CSATTAGGGSYEQYF. The CDR3 DNA is TGCAGTGCTACTACAGCGGGAGGTGGGTCCTACGAGCAGTACTTC.

The chain is built from TRBV28 and TRBJ2-7; no reliable D call. Trimming took off 7 bases at V and 2 bases at J, with 9 bases between the two ends. This CDR3 has 12 residues. From germline, CDR1 is MDHEN and CDR2 SYDVKM. The CDR3 DNA reads TGTGCCAGCACCTCTAGGGCCTACGAGCAGTACTTC. Its protein is CASTSRAYEQYF.

J is TRBJ1-2 and V is TRBV20-1; the D gene is possibly TRBD1 (6 bases). CDR1 and CDR2 from the germline V gene are DFQATT and SNEGSKA (reference sequence). Deletions cut 5 bases from V and 4 bases from J, with 14 bases between. The CDR3 runs to 13 residues. The CDR3, as DNA: TGCAGTGCTGGGACCGAGGACAGCTATGGCTACACCTTC. Translating gives CSAGTEDSYGYTF.

This clonotype was observed at least ten times. The chain has TRBV6-1 and TRBJ1-5; TRBD1 agrees at 10 bases. This CDR3 is 15 amino acids long. V was pared by 5 bases and J by 7 bases, with 8 bases of the junction left unmatched. CDR1 is MNHNS and CDR2 is SASEGT in the germline V gene. CDR3 loop: CASSSGQGRRQPQHF. DNA for the CDR3: TGTGCCAGCAGTTCGGGACAGGGGCGCAGGCAGCCCCAGCATTTT.

This clonotype has more than one count but fewer than ten. The chain employs TRBV20-1 and TRBJ2-1; 9 bases are shared with TRBD2. Germline V gives CDR1 DFQATT, CDR2 SNEGSKA (reference sequence). The CDR3 is 15 residues long. V lost 5 bases, J lost 6 bases, and 11 bases stayed unmatched. The CDR3 spells CSARKRGLAINEQFF. The CDR3, as DNA: TGCAGTGCTCGGAAACGGGGACTAGCAATCAATGAGCAGTTCTTC.